This TCR beta chain was identified during a study of shared clonotypes between healthy human individuals. TCRdb's table, derived via immunoSEQ multiplex PCR, lists solely in-frame clones and lacks some. The data hold approximately 600,000 clones, with 95% observed a single time. Unmatched junction bases numbered 16, after V lost 5 bases and J lost 5 bases. The germline CDR1 and CDR2 sequences are SGHVS and FQNEAQ. The CDR3 has 19 amino acids. Naive CD8 cells comprised CD45RO-negative, CCR7-positively selected cells, excluding terminally differentiated effector memory CD45RA+ cells. The clonotype originates from a woman aged 25 to 39 in good health. Sequences were obtained from naive CD8+ T cells sorted from blood. V usage is TRBV7-8 and J usage is TRBJ2-1, with TRBD1 identical over 12 bases. This chain's CDR3 is CASSQTGTGGLYLHNEQFF. As DNA, the CDR3 is TGTGCCAGCAGCCAGACCGGGACAGGGGGCCTCTATCTACACAATGAGCAGTTCTTC.